The source of this T cell receptor (beta chain) is a study of long-term antiretroviral therapy in people with HIV. With survey level as its setting, the immunoSEQ assay was v3.0. Libraries were prepared by immunoSEQ multiplex PCR; TCRdb keeps only in-frame clonotypes and omits some of them. The sample carries 20,000 or so clones, around 75% recorded once. The CDR3 spans 16 residues. J lost 4 bases, V lost 3 bases, and 7 bases had no gene match. From germline, CDR1 is LNHDA and CDR2 SQIVND (reference sequence). The sample consisted of unsorted PBMCs, taken 0.5 years before starting antiretroviral therapy. V gene TRBV19 combines with J gene TRBJ2-7; 12 nucleotides match TRBD1. The receptor comes from a man between 18 and 35 years old with HIV. The CDR3 is CASSIHGTGGYYEQYF. The DNA of the CDR3 is TGTGCCAGTAGTATCCACGGGACAGGGGGCTATTACGAGCAGTACTTC.